This T cell receptor (beta chain) was recovered during a study of molecular identifiers for immune sequencing clone quantification. TCRdb redid the calling of the PCR reads with MiXCR, one entry per CDR3 protein. This table has about 510,000 distinct CDR3 sequences, roughly 25% appearing once. Libraries of naive CD8 T cells were made from around 20,000 to 1,000,000 sorted cells. They used 10%, 30% or 50% RNA. The CD8+CD4-CCR7+CD45RA+ phenotype defined the sorted naive CD8 T cells. Points on this clonotype: The target antigen is unknown.

Points from the study as a whole: It was shown that clones above 20 RNA copies held over 97% of effector molecules, but under 1% in naive cells. Single-cell amounts of spiked Jurkat TCR RNA were reportedly detectable among about a million naive cells.

The receptor was isolated from a human donor in good health. Some libraries in this study had Jurkat cell RNA spiked in. Input material: naive CD8+ T cells from blood, with Jurkat cell RNA spiked in. Subset reported: FACS-sorted CD8+CD4-CCR7+CD45RA+ naive T cells.

The CDR3 is CASSYGSGPYEQYF. CDR3 in DNA: TGTGCCAGCAGTTATGGTTCCGGGCCTTACGAGCAGTACTTC. V usage is TRBV5-6 and J usage is TRBJ2-7; D not resolved. V lost 5 bases, J lost 4 bases, and 16 bases lay in between. The germline gives CDR1 SGHDT, CDR2 YYEEEE. This CDR3 has 14 residues.